These 29 T cell receptor beta chains originate from one sample sequenced in a study of CD4 and CD8 cells across lung adenocarcinoma regions (dated by TCRdb to 2016 to 2019). Library creation used PCR. TCRdb shows the sequencer as HiSeq X Ten. TCRdb handled the public reads itself, with Q25 trimming in fastp and clone calling in MiXCR, and kept productive beta chains. Rows are unified per CDR3 protein, each entry keeping the most common DNA and genes. A total of about 19,000 distinct CDR3 sequences appear in this sample, around 46% of them only once. Approximately 18% of the sample lies in the top ten. Material: CD4+ T cells from the margin of a lung tumor. The cell subset or site label, as the study defines it: tumor margin region. The source of these receptors is a male donor with lung adenocarcinoma. The CD4 and CD8 labels of this study may be unreliable.

The sample holds many counts of this clonotype. The rearrangement uses TRBV7-2 and TRBJ1-5; 8 bases fit TRBD1. CDR1 SGHTA and CDR2 FQGNSA come from the germline V gene. This CDR3 comprises 13 residues. V shed 6 bases and J 6 bases; nucleotides not matched to a gene: 4. CDR3 in amino acids: CASRGTGPQPQHF. DNA of the CDR3: TGTGCCAGCAGGGGGACAGGTCCTCAGCCCCAGCATTTT. Filled out from reference TRBV7-2 and TRBJ1-5, the complete variable domain reads GAGVSQSPSNKVTEKGKDVELRCDPISGHTALYWYRQSLGQGLEFLIYFQGNSAPDKSGLPSDRFSAERTGGSVSTLTIQRTQQEDSAVYLCASRGTGPQPQHFGDGTRLSIL.

This clonotype was observed at least ten times. The chain carries TRBV7-8 and TRBJ2-3; D uncertain. CDR1 is SGHVS and CDR2 is FQNEAQ in the germline V gene. Trimming took off 5 bases at V and 4 bases at J, with 13 bases between the two ends. The CDR3 spans 14 residues. CDR3 sequence (DNA): TGTGCCAGCAGCCCCCGGCCTGCCCCAGATACGCAGTATTTT. This sequence encodes CASSPRPAPDTQYF.

This chain joins TRBV14 and TRBJ2-1; 11 bases match TRBD2. This CDR3 has 15 residues. V was pared by 5 bases and J by 6 bases, with 6 bases of the junction left unmatched. Germline loops: CDR1 SGHDN, CDR2 FVKESK. CDR3 sequence (DNA): TGTGCCAGCAGCTATCTAGCGGGGGGCGGCAATGAGCAGTTCTTC. This sequence encodes CASSYLAGGGNEQFF.

The chain uses TRBV6-5 and TRBJ1-1; TRBD1 is a possible D gene (6 bases). Trimming cost V 6 bases and J 6 bases, with 8 bases left between them. The CDR3 totals 11 residues. Germline lookup yields CDR1 MNHEY and CDR2 SVGAGI. The CDR3 DNA reads as TGTGCCAGCAGCTACAGGGCTGAAGCTTTCTTT. Its translation is CASSYRAEAFF.

With respect to this clonotype: One end of the junction is discordant with germline, which a read error may explain. The chain joins TRBV10-2 to TRBJ2-3; TRBD2 is a possible D gene (5 bases). Germline CDR1 reads WSHSY; CDR2 reads SAAADI. CDR3 length: 14 residues. In nucleotides, the CDR3 is TGCGGCAGCAGGCGGGTGGGAGCCGAAGACACGCAGTATTTC. Its translation is CGSRRVGAEDTQYF.

This clonotype was observed a handful of times. The chain uses TRBV7-2 and TRBJ2-5; D may correspond to TRBD1 or TRBD2 (5 bases each). The V end lost 5 bases, the J end lost 2 bases, and 12 bases lay between the germline ends. This CDR3 has 14 residues. Germline CDR1 is SGHTA and CDR2 is FQGNSA. The DNA of the CDR3 is TGTGCCAGCAGCCCGGGACCCGCTCAAGAGACCCAGTACTTC. It specifies CASSPGPAQETQYF.

Notes on this clonotype: The junction differs from germline at one of its ends, possibly a read error. The chain's CDR3 is CASSESKTGKDTQYF. The DNA of the CDR3 is TGTGCCAGCAGTGAGTCTAAGACAGGCAAAGATACGCAGTATTTC. The chain joins TRBV6-1 to TRBJ2-3; D possibly corresponds to TRBD1 (6 bases). Germline V gives CDR1 MNHNS, CDR2 SASEGT. The CDR3 length is 15 residues.

This clonotype was detected only a few times. This chain joins TRBV20-1 and TRBJ1-1; D is undetermined. Germline CDR1 reads DFQATT; CDR2 reads SNEGSKA (reference sequence). V lost 0 bases and J lost 1, with 18 bases in between. The CDR3 consists of 17 residues. The CDR3 DNA reads as TGCAGTGCTAGAGATTCGCGGACCGGGCGGGGGAACACTGAAGCTTTCTTT. Translating gives CSARDSRTGRGNTEAFF.

This clonotype was recorded many times. The chain joins TRBV7-2 to TRBJ2-7; the D gene could be TRBD1 or TRBD2 (5 bases each). CDR1 and CDR2 (germline): SGHTA, FQGNSA. This CDR3 contains 13 residues. The ends were cut back, 2 bases at V and 3 bases at J, with 8 bases in the middle. CDR3 loop: CASSLRDGYEQYF. The CDR3 DNA follows: TGTGCCAGCAGCTTAAGGGACGGCTACGAGCAGTACTTC.

This clonotype has more than one count but fewer than ten. This sequence joins TRBV7-2 and TRBJ2-1; weak D call: TRBD2 (5 bases). Germline V CDR1 and CDR2: SGHTA, FQGNSA. Trimming took 2 bases from V and 6 from J, leaving 14 bases between them. The CDR3 length is 15 residues. The CDR3: CASSLSVGASNEQFF. CDR3 sequence (DNA): TGTGCCAGCAGCTTATCAGTGGGAGCATCCAATGAGCAGTTCTTC.

This clonotype has only a few counts. The V and J genes are TRBV6-2 or TRBV6-3 and TRBJ1-1; D gene unclear. The V and J ends lost 2 bases and 0 bases respectively, with 4 bases between them. Germline loops: CDR1 MNHEY, CDR2 SVGEGT. There are 13 residues in the CDR3. The CDR3: CASSYLVNTEAFF. The DNA for the CDR3 is TGTGCCAGCAGTTACCTGGTGAACACTGAAGCTTTCTTT.

This clonotype has ten or more counts. The chain is built from TRBV6-5 and TRBJ2-4, with D perhaps matching TRBD1 (5 bases). CDR1 and CDR2 (germline): MNHEY, SVGAGI. CDR3 length: 13 amino acids. Trimming shortened V by 4 bases and J by 8 bases, and 12 bases separated the two germline ends. CDR3 protein: CASSSPGKDIQYF. CDR3 DNA: TGTGCCAGCAGTTCCCCAGGGAAGGACATTCAGTACTTC.

This clonotype is medium-sized (0.01 to 0.1%). The chain carries TRBV4-2 and TRBJ2-1; TRBD2 aligns across 12 bases. CDR1 and CDR2 from the germline V gene are LGHNA and YNFKEQ. V was pared by 6 bases and J by 6 bases, with 6 bases of the junction left unmatched. This CDR3 spans 15 amino acids. In DNA, the CDR3 is TGTGCCAGCAGGGGGACTAGCGGGTTCATCAATGAGCAGTTCTTC. Translation: CASRGTSGFINEQFF.

The genes are TRBV6-5 and TRBJ1-3; 8 nucleotides agree with TRBD1. CDR3 length equals 15 residues. The J segment lost 2 bases and the V segment lost 4 bases, leaving 4 bases of the junction unmatched. CDR1 and CDR2 (germline): MNHEY, SVGAGI. The CDR3 protein is CASSSQTGAGNTIYF. The CDR3 DNA is TGTGCCAGCAGTTCTCAGACAGGGGCTGGAAACACCATATATTTT.

The chain has TRBV6-5 and TRBJ2-2; maybe TRBD1 (5 bases). Trimming took 4 bases from V and 5 from J, leaving 8 bases between them. CDR1 and CDR2 from the germline V gene are MNHEY and SVGAGI. The CDR3 covers 13 residues. The CDR3 spells CASSSRQTGELFF. CDR3 DNA sequence: TGTGCCAGCAGTTCTCGACAGACCGGGGAGCTGTTTTTT.

This clonotype was counted a few times. This chain links TRBV30 with TRBJ1-4; TRBD1 agrees at 12 bases. The trim removed 1 base at V and 3 bases at J, leaving 12 bases unmatched. The CDR3 consists of 19 residues. The germline gives CDR1 GTSNPN, CDR2 SVGIG (reference sequence). CDR3 nucleotide sequence: TGTGCCTGGAGTGATAGGGACAGGGGGCCGGTCGGGGCTAATGAAAAACTGTTTTTT. Its protein is CAWSDRDRGPVGANEKLFF. Together with reference TRBV30 and TRBJ1-4, the CDR3 gives the full variable domain: SQTIHQWPATLVQPVGSPLSLECTVEGTSNPNLYWYRQAAGRGLQLLFYSVGIGQISSEVPQNLSASRPQDRQFILSSKKLLLSDSGFYLCAWSDRDRGPVGANEKLFFGSGTQLSVL.

V and J are TRBV10-2 and TRBJ2-3; TRBD1 matches 7 bases. The CDR3 runs to 17 residues. Trimming took 2 bases from V and 4 from J; bases not matched to a gene: 12. Per the germline V gene, CDR1 is WSHSY and CDR2 is SAAADI. CDR3 in DNA: TGCGCCAGCAGTGAGCCGCCCGCCAGGGGGACGGCAGATACGCAGTATTTT. Translated, it gives CASSEPPARGTADTQYF.

The chain joins TRBV27 to TRBJ2-4; 8 bases line up with TRBD2. Germline V gene data show CDR1 as MNHEY and CDR2 as SMNVEV (reference sequence). The CDR3 is 16 amino acids. V lost 5 bases to trimming and J lost 0 bases; unmatched junction nucleotides: 6. The CDR3 spells CASSKETSGAKNIQYF. Here the CDR3 DNA reads TGTGCCAGCAGTAAAGAAACTAGCGGAGCCAAAAACATTCAGTACTTC.

Details on this clonotype: A read error may account for a junction end that differs from germline. V gene TRBV10-2 combines with J gene TRBJ2-3, with D possibly being TRBD1 (7 bases). The germline V gene encodes CDR1 WSHSY and CDR2 SAAADI. The CDR3 spans 14 residues. CDR3 DNA sequence: TGCGGCAGCAGGGGGGTGGCAGCGGCAGATACGCAGTATTTC. Translated, it gives CGSRGVAAADTQYF.

The chain couples TRBV13 to TRBJ2-1, with D hard to call. Germline CDR1 and CDR2: PRHDT and FYEKMQ (reference sequence). There are 13 residues in the CDR3. With 2 bases removed from V and 0 bases from J, the gap between germline ends came to 2 bases. This CDR3 is CASSLRSYNEQFF. CDR3 nucleotides: TGTGCCAGCAGCTTACGCTCCTACAATGAGCAGTTCTTC.

The DNA for the CDR3 is TGTGCCAGCAGTTACTCGAGCTTCTCTGGAAACACCATATATTTT. Its translation is CASSYSSFSGNTIYF. This rearrangement joins TRBV6-5 to TRBJ1-3; no reliable D call. V shed 0 bases and J shed 0 bases, with 6 bases lying between them. Germline CDR1 reads MNHEY; CDR2 reads SVGAGI. The CDR3 sequence is 15 residues long.

This clonotype was counted at least ten times. The genes are TRBV6-1 and TRBJ2-1; 10 bases are a match to TRBD2. The J call is doubtful: the DNA matches TRBJ2-7 better. Germline CDR1 reads MNHNS; CDR2 reads SASEGT. The CDR3 consists of 17 residues. The CDR3 bases are TGTGCCAGCAGGAGGACTAGCGGCAACTGGGAGACCTACGAGCAGTACTTC. This encodes CASRRTSGNWETYEQYF.

The V and J genes are TRBV6-1 and TRBJ2-4, with D possibly being TRBD2 (5 bases). The CDR3 contains 16 residues. V was pared by 3 bases and J by 1 base, with 13 bases between. Germline V lookup: CDR1 MNHNS, CDR2 SASEGT. CDR3 in DNA: TGTGCCAGCAGTGATGGGAGATCGGGTGCCAAAAACATTCAGTACTTC. This encodes CASSDGRSGAKNIQYF.

The chain employs TRBV7-2 and TRBJ2-3; D ambiguous. Trimming removed 2 bases from V and 0 bases from J, with 27 bases in between. There are 21 residues in the CDR3. In germline, CDR1 is SGHTA, CDR2 FQGNSA. CDR3 protein: CASSLTTSPAWSDPSTDTQYF. The CDR3 bases are TGTGCCAGCAGCTTAACGACTTCCCCGGCGTGGAGCGATCCTAGCACAGATACGCAGTATTTT.

This clonotype is classed as medium-sized. The V call is TRBV7-2, the J call TRBJ2-3; 7 bases match TRBD2. Germline V CDR1 and CDR2: SGHTA, FQGNSA. This CDR3 comprises 17 residues. Germline trimming cut 1 base from V and 5 bases from J; bases unmatched to any gene: 12. Here the CDR3 reads CASSLGAPRTRRDTQYF. CDR3 DNA: TGTGCCAGCAGCTTAGGAGCCCCACGGACTAGAAGAGATACGCAGTATTTT.

This clonotype was found many times. The CDR3 region is CASSESDQGVDQPQHF. CDR3 sequence (DNA): TGCGCCAGCAGTGAGTCGGACCAGGGGGTAGATCAGCCCCAGCATTTT. This chain joins TRBV10-2 and TRBJ1-5; 7 bases are shared with TRBD1. Germline V gene lookup returns CDR1 WSHSY and CDR2 SAAADI. The CDR3 spans 16 residues. Trimming took 0 bases from V and 5 from J; bases not matched to a gene: 7.

Points on this clonotype: One junction end disagrees with the germline gene, perhaps due to a read error. The genes are TRBV27 and TRBJ2-3, with D maybe TRBD2 (7 bases). CDR3 length equals 15 residues. CDR1 MNHEY and CDR2 SMNVEV come from the germline V gene (reference sequence). CDR3 DNA: TGTGCCGCCAGGACGGGGGGCCAAGACACAGAGACGCAGTATTTC. This gives the protein CAARTGGQDTETQYF.

This clonotype was seen more than once but under ten times. The chain links TRBV27 to TRBJ2-3; TRBD2 might be the D (5 bases). Trimming pared 5 bases from V and 1 base from J, leaving 19 bases between. Germline assignment: CDR1 MNHEY and CDR2 SMNVEV (reference sequence). The CDR3 consists of 17 residues. As DNA, the CDR3 is TGTGCCAGCAGTGCGGGCCGACGGGCTTCTGGCACAGATACGCAGTATTTT. Protein: CASSAGRRASGTDTQYF.

This clonotype has at least ten counts. CDR3 protein: CASSYSPMYRSGANVLTF. The CDR3 DNA is TGTGCCAGCAGTTACTCACCGATGTACCGCTCTGGGGCCAACGTCCTGACTTTC. This rearrangement joins TRBV6-5 to TRBJ2-6; the D is unclear. The CDR3 extends over 18 amino acids. The V and J ends lost 0 bases and 0 bases respectively, with 12 bases between them. The V gene's germline CDR1 is MNHEY and CDR2 SVGAGI.